Listed here are 26 T cell receptor beta chains from one sample, sequenced in a study of cytomegalovirus exposure and HLA in healthy donors. Libraries were prepared by immunoSEQ multiplex PCR; TCRdb keeps only in-frame clonotypes and omits some of them. The sample contains around 300,000 clones, roughly 87% of which appear only once. The sample taken for sequencing was PBMCs. Receptors originate from a woman younger than 45 in good health and CMV-seropositive.

V and J are TRBV6-5 and TRBJ2-7; TRBD2 matches at 11 bases. The junction had 6 bases not matched to a gene; V was cut back by 6 bases and J by 5 bases. This CDR3 has 14 amino acids. The germline CDR1 and CDR2 sequences are MNHEY and SVGAGI. CDR3 amino acids: CASRIAGGPDEQYF. The CDR3 DNA is TGTGCCAGCAGGATAGCGGGAGGGCCCGACGAGCAGTACTTC.

This clone occurred once. The rearrangement uses TRBV5-6 and TRBJ2-2, with TRBD2 matching 12 bases. Looked up from germline, CDR1 is SGHDT and CDR2 is YYEEEE. V was clipped by 4 bases and J by 6 bases; unmatched bases: 7. The CDR3 totals 16 residues. Here the CDR3 reads CASSRLAGGLSGELFF. The CDR3 DNA sequence: TGTGCCAGCAGCCGGCTAGCGGGAGGGCTCTCCGGGGAGCTGTTTTTT.

The V and J genes are TRBV9 and TRBJ2-1; D ambiguous. V lost 1 base, J lost 1 base, and 6 bases lay in between. The CDR3 has 14 amino acids. Germline CDR1 is SGDLS and CDR2 is YYNGEE. CDR3 in amino acids: CASSVKESYNEQFF. DNA for the CDR3: TGTGCCAGCAGCGTAAAAGAATCCTACAATGAGCAGTTCTTC.

The genes are TRBV29-1 and TRBJ2-5; D is uncertain. Germline V gene sequence: CDR1 SQVTM, CDR2 ANQGSEA. The V end lost 2 bases, the J end lost 4 bases, and 11 bases lay between the germline ends. The CDR3 loop spans 13 amino acids. CDR3 in amino acids: CSVESWGAETQYF. The CDR3 nucleotides read TGCAGCGTTGAATCCTGGGGTGCAGAGACCCAGTACTTC. Supplemented by reference TRBV29-1 and TRBJ2-5, the full variable domain reads SAVISQKPSRDICQRGTSLTIQCQVDSQVTMMFWYRQQPGQSLTLIATANQGSEATYESGFVIDKFPISRPNLTFSTLTVSNMSPEDSSIYLCSVESWGAETQYFGPGTRLLVL.

The chain uses TRBV29-1 and TRBJ2-1; D could derive from TRBD1 or TRBD2 (7 bases each). The ends were cut back, 3 bases at V and 4 bases at J, with 13 bases in the middle. Germline loops: CDR1 SQVTM, CDR2 ANQGSEA. The length of the CDR3 is 14 residues. This chain's CDR3 is CSVETGRGYNEQFF. The DNA for the CDR3 is TGCAGCGTTGAGACAGGGAGGGGTTACAATGAGCAGTTCTTC.

The rearrangement links TRBV4-3 to TRBJ2-1, with D possibly TRBD1 on 6 matching bases. Germline CDR1 is LGHNA and CDR2 is YSLEER. V was clipped by 4 bases and J by 2 bases, with 15 bases between them. This CDR3 contains 16 residues. In nucleotides, the CDR3 is TGCGCCAGCAGCCCCAAGGCGCAGGGGCCCTACAATGAGCAGTTCTTC. As protein: CASSPKAQGPYNEQFF.

V and J are TRBV9 and TRBJ2-7; 8 bases are a match to TRBD2. With V trimmed by 4 bases and J by 4 bases, 7 bases remained unmatched. The CDR3 consists of 14 residues. Germline V lookup: CDR1 SGDLS, CDR2 YYNGEE. The CDR3 sequence: CASSRQTSAYEQYF. CDR3 in DNA: TGTGCCAGCAGCAGACAGACTAGCGCGTACGAGCAGTACTTC.

This clone appeared a few times. The chain links TRBV28 to TRBJ2-7; D is unclear. The CDR3 totals 11 residues. Trimming pared 2 bases from V and 5 bases from J, leaving 4 bases between. Looked up from germline, CDR1 is MDHEN and CDR2 is SYDVKM. The CDR3 here is CASSLEDEQYF. CDR3 DNA: TGTGCCAGCAGTTTAGAAGACGAGCAGTACTTC.

The genes are TRBV27 and TRBJ2-7; TRBD1 matches at 9 bases. The CDR3 sequence is 16 residues long. Germline V CDR1 and CDR2: MNHEY, SMNVEV (reference sequence). V was clipped by 3 bases and J by 5 bases; unmatched bases: 11. The CDR3: CASSLYPGQGSHEQYF. As DNA, the CDR3 is TGTGCCAGCAGTTTGTATCCGGGACAGGGAAGCCACGAGCAGTACTTC.

The rearrangement links TRBV28 to TRBJ2-4; D possibly uses TRBD1 or TRBD2 (5 bases each). CDR3 size: 14 residues. Trimming pared 3 bases from V and 0 bases from J, leaving 6 bases between. The germline V gene has CDR1 MDHEN and CDR2 SYDVKM. The CDR3 protein is CASSLRGAKNIQYF. The CDR3 nucleotides read TGTGCCAGCAGTTTGAGGGGAGCCAAAAACATTCAGTACTTC.

V is TRBV28 and J is TRBJ1-1, with TRBD1 identical over 9 bases. CDR3 size: 14 residues. Germline loops: CDR1 MDHEN, CDR2 SYDVKM. Unmatched junction bases numbered 7, after V lost 5 bases and J lost 6 bases. CDR3 bases: TGTGCCAGCAGTCAGAACAGGGGGCAAGCTGAAGCTTTCTTT. This translates into CASSQNRGQAEAFF. Supplemented by reference TRBV28 and TRBJ1-1, the full variable domain reads DVKVTQSSRYLVKRTGEKVFLECVQDMDHENMFWYRQDPGLGLRLIYFSYDVKMKEKGDIPEGYSVSREKKERFSLILESASTNQTSMYLCASSQNRGQAEAFFGQGTRLTVV.

The genes are TRBV4-2 and TRBJ1-3; D is perhaps TRBD1 (5 bases). Germline CDR1 is LGHNA and CDR2 is YNFKEQ. Trimming removed 4 bases from V and 0 bases from J, with 16 bases in between. There are 17 residues in the CDR3. The CDR3 spells CASSLGALQSSGNTIYF. As DNA, the CDR3 is TGTGCCAGCAGCCTAGGGGCGTTACAGTCCTCTGGAAACACCATATATTTT.

This clone was detected only once. The chain uses TRBV5-1 and TRBJ2-7, with TRBD1 identical over 8 bases. Germline lookup yields CDR1 SGHRS and CDR2 YFSETQ. The CDR3 loop spans 16 amino acids. Trimming at V came to 4 bases and at J to 4 bases, leaving 13 bases not matched to a gene. CDR3 DNA sequence: TGCGCCAGCAGCCCCCCCCTGGGACAGGATTCGTACGAGCAGTACTTC. Its protein is CASSPPLGQDSYEQYF.

This clone was found once. The V call is TRBV19, the J call TRBJ1-1, with unresolved D. Germline V gives CDR1 LNHDA, CDR2 SQIVND (reference sequence). The CDR3 length is 11 residues. The germline V and J ends were trimmed by 4 bases and 8 bases, with 8 bases remaining between them. This CDR3 reads CASSNGKEAFF. The DNA of the CDR3 is TGTGCCAGTAGTAATGGGAAGGAAGCTTTCTTT. The full variable domain, in which reference TRBV19 and TRBJ1-1 provide the parts outside the CDR3, is DGGITQSPKYLFRKEGQNVTLSCEQNLNHDAMYWYRQDPGQGLRLIYYSQIVNDFQKGDIAEGYSVSREKKESFPLTVTSAQKNPTAFYLCASSNGKEAFFGQGTRLTVV.

This clone turned up a few times. The chain couples TRBV6-5 to TRBJ2-7; D call uncertain. Germline-derived CDR1 and CDR2 are MNHEY and SVGAGI. The V end lost 5 bases, the J end lost 2 bases, and 10 bases lay between the germline ends. The CDR3 has 13 residues. The CDR3 DNA follows: TGTGCCAGCAGTGATAGGGAACCCTACGAGCAGTACTTC. Translated, it gives CASSDREPYEQYF.

This clone was detected only once. This sequence joins TRBV7-2 and TRBJ2-2, with D possibly being TRBD2 (7 bases). The V gene's germline CDR1 is SGHTA and CDR2 FQGNSA. The CDR3 loop spans 16 amino acids. Trimming stripped 0 bases from V and 4 bases from J, with 12 bases between. In DNA, the CDR3 is TGTGCCAGCAGCTTAGCGGGGGGGCCTTCCACCGGGGAGCTGTTTTTT. It codes for CASSLAGGPSTGELFF.

This clone was counted a single time. This chain joins TRBV6-1 and TRBJ2-1, with 13 bases aligning to TRBD2. This CDR3 has 15 amino acids. Unmatched junction bases numbered 4, after V lost 2 bases and J lost 9 bases. CDR1 MNHNS and CDR2 SASEGT come from the germline V gene. Written as DNA, the CDR3 is TGTGCCAGCAGTGAACTAACTAGCGGGGGGGGTGAGCAGTTCTTC. This codes for CASSELTSGGGEQFF.

The chain joins TRBV5-6 to TRBJ1-1, with D uncertain. This CDR3 has 14 amino acids. Germline V gives CDR1 SGHDT, CDR2 YYEEEE. V gave up 0 bases and J gave up 4 bases, with 10 bases separating them. The CDR3, as DNA: TGTGCCAGCAGCTTGGGGACCCTGCGCACTGAAGCTTTCTTT. Translated, it gives CASSLGTLRTEAFF.

This rearrangement joins TRBV27 to TRBJ1-5; D is unclear. The V end was cut by 5 bases, the J end by 3 bases, with 14 bases between. Germline CDR1 is MNHEY and CDR2 is SMNVEV (reference sequence). The CDR3 contains 15 residues. The CDR3 DNA reads TGTGCCAGCAGTCCTGACAAATTTCCCAATCAGCCCCAGCATTTT. Translating gives CASSPDKFPNQPQHF.

The chain employs TRBV4-1 and TRBJ2-2; no definite D call. The length of the CDR3 is 15 residues. The germline V gene has CDR1 MGHRA and CDR2 YSYEKL. The ends were cut back, 1 base at V and 2 bases at J, with 8 bases in the middle. CDR3 protein: CASSQVFVNTGELFF. CDR3 nucleotide sequence: TGCGCCAGCAGCCAAGTCTTCGTCAACACCGGGGAGCTGTTTTTT.

This clone was observed a few times. The rearrangement uses TRBV7-9 and TRBJ2-2, with a weak D call TRBD1 (6 bases). Germline-derived CDR1 and CDR2 are SEHNR and FQNEAQ (reference sequence). V was pared by 3 bases and J by 5 bases, with 16 bases between. The CDR3 has 16 amino acids. CDR3 loop: CASSFTSGAGTGELFF. CDR3 coding DNA: TGTGCCAGCAGCTTTACTTCAGGGGCCGGAACCGGGGAGCTGTTTTTT.

This chain uses TRBV7-2 with TRBJ2-3; unclear D gene. Trimming took 2 bases from V and 2 from J, leaving 8 bases between them. CDR3 length equals 14 residues. CDR1 SGHTA and CDR2 FQGNSA come from the germline V gene. The CDR3 spells CASSLRALTDTQYF. The CDR3 DNA sequence: TGTGCCAGCAGCTTACGGGCCCTCACAGATACGCAGTATTTT.

V is TRBV30 and J is TRBJ1-1; D perhaps matches TRBD1 (5 bases). The CDR3 loop spans 13 amino acids. Germline V gene sequence: CDR1 GTSNPN, CDR2 SVGIG (reference sequence). Trimming stripped 5 bases from V and 1 base from J, with 11 bases between. CDR3 protein: CAWANRPNTEAFF. DNA for the CDR3: TGTGCCTGGGCCAACAGGCCGAACACTGAAGCTTTCTTT.

The chain employs TRBV7-9 and TRBJ2-2, with TRBD2 identical over 14 bases. The J segment lost 5 bases and the V segment lost 4 bases, leaving 3 bases of the junction unmatched. The CDR3 covers 16 residues. Germline values: CDR1 SEHNR, CDR2 FQNEAQ (reference sequence). The CDR3 DNA is TGTGCCAGCAGCTCGGGACTAGCGGGGGTAACCGGGGAGCTGTTTTTT. Translation gives CASSSGLAGVTGELFF. The full variable domain, completed using reference TRBV7-9 and TRBJ2-2, is DTGVSQNPRHKITKRGQNVTFRCDPISEHNRLYWYRQTLGQGPEFLTYFQNEAQLEKSRLLSDRFSAERPKGSFSTLEIQRTEQGDSAMYLCASSSGLAGVTGELFFGEGSRLTVL.

This clone was seen only a few times. The genes are TRBV6-5 and TRBJ1-2, with TRBD1 matching 7 bases. The CDR3 is 15 residues long. Trimming removed 5 bases from V and 5 bases from J; junction bases left unmatched: 11. Germline CDR1 is MNHEY and CDR2 is SVGAGI. The CDR3 DNA follows: TGTGCCAGCAGTCCCGGGACAGCCGATATGTATGGCTACACCTTC. As protein: CASSPGTADMYGYTF.

The chain links TRBV28 to TRBJ1-1; D unclear. V lost 1 base and J lost 1, with 7 bases in between. Germline CDR1 reads MDHEN; CDR2 reads SYDVKM. This CDR3 is built from 14 residues. CDR3: CASSLLGQNTEAFF. The CDR3 region has the DNA TGTGCCAGCAGTTTATTGGGCCAGAACACTGAAGCTTTCTTT. Based on the CDR3 plus reference TRBV28 and TRBJ1-1, the full variable domain is DVKVTQSSRYLVKRTGEKVFLECVQDMDHENMFWYRQDPGLGLRLIYFSYDVKMKEKGDIPEGYSVSREKKERFSLILESASTNQTSMYLCASSLLGQNTEAFFGQGTRLTVV.